This T cell receptor beta chain was observed in a study of regulatory T cells in long-lasting Graves disease. Study-level points and caveats: Patients with persistent disease shared fewer than 3,500 public clonotypes, outpacing the approximately 920 shared by new patients. Persistent Graves' patients had lower TCR diversity than newly diagnosed ones.

Researchers made TCR beta libraries by using iRepertoire HTBI primers and running Arm-PCR on CDR3 regions. TCRdb processed the multiplex PCR reads anew with MiXCR; each CDR3 protein has one entry. This sample has about 530,000 distinct CDR3 sequences, with about 16% found just once. V lost 8 bases and J 2 bases, leaving 13 bases between the germline ends. The CDR3 is 14 amino acids. Time point defined: newly diagnosed GD, antithyroid drugs for less than 3 months. Construction of the TCR library relied on RNA isolated from PBMCs. The authors drew patients from an endocrinology department in Xi'an, China. This clonotype turned up a few times. What it recognizes is unknown. These same data were also listed under a study on T cells in Graves' hyperthyroidism and ophthalmopathy.

The sequence derives from a middle-aged woman with Graves disease. The sequenced sample was peripheral blood mononuclear cells (PBMCs), obtained at new diagnosis, from a patient treated with antithyroid drugs. The V and J genes are TRBV12-3 or TRBV12-4 and TRBJ1-3; D ambiguous. The CDR3 nucleotides are TGTGCCAGCGGTAGGCTGAACCCTGGAAACACCATATATTTT. This gives the protein CASGRLNPGNTIYF.